The 3 T cell receptor beta chains reported below all come from one sample, sequenced in a study of post-analysis software for immune sequencing data. General study points: Controls showed lower frequencies than patients for roughly 5 TRBV segments, and TRBV5-6, TRBV5-1 and TRBV20-1 were among these.

Unique molecular identifiers tagged the TCR beta cDNA libraries. A single record per CDR3 protein comes from TCRdb applying MiXCR to the PCR reads. The top ten clones hold roughly 4.4% of a sample with some 800,000 distinct CDR3 sequences, around 42% of them seen once. Their target antigens are unknown. The sequencing input was blood. These receptors originate from a girl aged 10-17 years with multiple sclerosis.

This chain connects TRBV20-1 to TRBJ2-1; D remains ambiguous. Germline loops: CDR1 DFQATT, CDR2 SNEGSKA (reference sequence). The CDR3 length is 15 residues. Trimming left V 3 bases short and J 3 bases short, with 15 bases between. The CDR3 DNA is TGCAGTGCTAGGCCACCAGTATTTAGCTACAATGAGCAGTTCTTC. Translation: CSARPPVFSYNEQFF.

On this clonotype: A read error may produce the germline difference seen at one junction end. The chain joins TRBV7-3 to TRBJ2-1, with 10 nucleotides matching TRBD2. Per germline, CDR1 SGHTA and CDR2 FQGTGA. This CDR3 has 14 amino acids. For the CDR3, the DNA is TGCGCCAGCAGCTCGCGTAGAGCGGGAGGGGAGCAGTTCTTC. Protein: CASSSRRAGGEQFF.

The CDR3 sequence: CASSSGLVGRQYF. CDR3 nucleotides: TGTGCCAGCAGCTCGGGACTAGTGGGACGGCAGTACTTC. The chain links TRBV7-2 to TRBJ2-5; 8 bases align to TRBD2. The CDR3 is 13 amino acids. Germline CDR1 reads SGHTA; CDR2 reads FQGNSA. The V and J ends lost 4 bases and 11 bases, in that order; junction bases with no gene match: 9.